This is a list of T cell receptor beta chains from one sample in a study of T cell clones after liver transplantation. The table came from immunoSEQ multiplex PCR; TCRdb's copy has only in-frame clones and leaves some out. There are roughly 67,000 clones in the sample; 85% to 95% occur only once, and 0.9% to 1% lies in the top ten. The source material was CD4+ T cells from blood, sampled nearly 26 months after liver transplant. Receptor source: a human patient who received a liver transplant. Some T cells here may be from the graft donor. The CDR3 runs from the conserved cysteine through the conserved F or W. D genes are given only for firm matches. Expanded clones are given a class, and other clones once, few, many or no size at all.

D: .
size: .
V: TRBV28
J: TRBJ1-3
CDR3: CASSLNAGNTIYF
DNA: TGTGCCAGCAGTTTAAATGCGGGAAACACCATATATTTT

D: .
size: .
V: TRBV7-2
J: TRBJ2-7
CDR3: CASSLKGWGSYEQYF
DNA: TGTGCCAGCAGCTTGAAAGGATGGGGCTCCTACGAGCAGTACTTC

D: .
size: .
V: TRBV7-2
J: TRBJ2-3
CDR3: CASSRQGTDTQYF
DNA: TGTGCCAGCAGCCGACAGGGCACAGATACGCAGTATTTT

D: .
size: .
V: TRBV5-1
J: TRBJ2-5
CDR3: CASIGLLGGETQYF
DNA: TGCGCCAGCATCGGTCTCCTGGGCGGGGAGACCCAGTACTTC

D: .
size: .
V: TRBV7-2
J: TRBJ2-7
CDR3: CASSLMGEARVDEQYF
DNA: TGTGCCAGCAGCTTAATGGGGGAAGCTAGGGTTGACGAGCAGTACTTC

D: .
size: medium-sized
V: TRBV2
J: TRBJ2-7
CDR3: CASSASGLGYEQYF
DNA: TGTGCCAGCAGTGCAAGTGGCCTCGGATACGAGCAGTACTTC

D: TRBD2
size: .
V: TRBV7-8
J: TRBJ2-3
CDR3: CASSLGLAGGPDTQYF
DNA: TGTGCCAGCAGCTTGGGACTAGCGGGAGGGCCTGATACGCAGTATTTT

D: .
size: .
V: TRBV9
J: TRBJ1-2
CDR3: CASSRTGANYGYTF
DNA: TGTGCCAGCAGCCGTACGGGGGCAAACTATGGCTACACCTTC

D: TRBD2
size: .
V: TRBV11-3
J: TRBJ2-5
CDR3: CASSLRPSGEVTQYF
DNA: TGTGCCAGCAGCTTAAGGCCTAGCGGGGAGGTGACCCAGTACTTC

D: .
size: .
V: TRBV9
J: TRBJ1-1
CDR3: CASSSTGVTEAFF
DNA: TGTGCCAGCAGCTCGACGGGGGTCACTGAAGCTTTCTTT

D: TRBD1
size: .
V: TRBV5-1
J: TRBJ1-1
CDR3: CASSYNRGDGTEAFF
DNA: TGCGCCAGCAGCTACAACAGGGGGGACGGGACTGAAGCTTTCTTT

D: .
size: .
V: TRBV6-1
J: TRBJ1-5
CDR3: CASSEIASNQPQHF
DNA: TGTGCCAGCAGTGAAATCGCTAGCAATCAGCCCCAGCATTTT

D: .
size: .
V: TRBV7-9
J: TRBJ1-2
CDR3: CASSLAAARVEGYTF
DNA: TGTGCCAGCAGCTTAGCGGCCGCCAGGGTGGAAGGCTACACCTTC

D: TRBD1
size: .
V: TRBV5-1
J: TRBJ2-7
CDR3: CASSLGTGTSYEQYF
DNA: TGCGCCAGCAGCTTGGGGACAGGGACCTCCTACGAGCAGTACTTC

D: TRBD1
size: .
V: TRBV7-2
J: TRBJ1-1
CDR3: CASSSDRGGTEAFF
DNA: TGTGCCAGCAGCTCCGACAGGGGTGGGACTGAAGCTTTCTTT

D: .
size: few
V: TRBV5-1
J: TRBJ2-5
CDR3: CASSFQVGETQYF
DNA: TGCGCCAGCAGCTTTCAGGTTGGGGAGACCCAGTACTTC

D: .
size: .
V: TRBV28
J: TRBJ2-3
CDR3: CASSLADTQYF
DNA: TGTGCCAGCAGTTTGGCGGATACGCAGTATTTT

D: .
size: .
V: TRBV7-9
J: TRBJ1-1
CDR3: CASSPDGNTEAFF
DNA: TGTGCCAGCAGCCCCGACGGTAACACTGAAGCTTTCTTT

D: .
size: .
V: TRBV12-1
J: TRBJ1-1
CDR3: CASKGAPDTEAFF
DNA: TGTGCCAGCAAGGGGGCGCCTGACACTGAAGCTTTCTTT

D: .
size: .
V: TRBV13
J: TRBJ2-3
CDR3: CASSQWDGNTDTQYF
DNA: TGTGCCAGCAGCCAATGGGACGGTAACACAGATACGCAGTATTTT

D: TRBD1
size: once
V: TRBV7-3
J: TRBJ2-3
CDR3: CASSLAGGADTQYF
DNA: TGTGCCAGCAGCCTAGCAGGGGGAGCAGATACGCAGTATTTT

D: .
size: .
V: TRBV2
J: TRBJ1-1
CDR3: CASSDLGINTEAFF
DNA: TGTGCCAGCAGTGATCTGGGGATAAACACTGAAGCTTTCTTT

D: TRBD1
size: .
V: TRBV7-8
J: TRBJ1-2
CDR3: CASGQQGASNYGYTF
DNA: TGTGCCAGCGGGCAACAGGGGGCCTCTAACTATGGCTACACCTTC

D: .
size: .
V: TRBV28
J: TRBJ1-4
CDR3: CASSLRAGLGEKLFF
DNA: TGTGCCAGCAGTTTACGGGCAGGGCTAGGGGAAAAACTGTTTTTT

D: .
size: .
V: TRBV7-9
J: TRBJ2-2
CDR3: CASTFNTGELFF
DNA: TGTGCCAGCACCTTCAACACCGGGGAGCTGTTTTTT

D: .
size: .
V: TRBV29-1
J: TRBJ1-1
CDR3: CSASTGGGIGEAFF
DNA: TGCAGCGCCTCGACAGGAGGGGGTATAGGGGAAGCTTTCTTT

D: TRBD2
size: .
V: TRBV9
J: TRBJ2-3
CDR3: CASGKGGLAGVGADTQYF
DNA: TGTGCCAGCGGGAAGGGGGGACTAGCGGGAGTCGGCGCGGATACGCAGTATTTT

D: .
size: .
V: TRBV5-6
J: TRBJ1-2
CDR3: CASSLEFRTAEPDSYGYTF
DNA: TGTGCCAGCAGCTTGGAGTTTCGGACGGCGGAACCCGATAGCTATGGCTACACCTTC

D: .
size: few
V: TRBV6-5
J: TRBJ2-7
CDR3: CASSRTMQYF
DNA: TGTGCCAGCAGCCGGACGATGCAGTACTTC

D: .
size: .
V: TRBV7-8
J: TRBJ2-7
CDR3: CASSLGHTAYEQYF
DNA: TGTGCCAGCAGCTTAGGGCATACCGCCTACGAGCAGTACTTC

D: .
size: .
V: TRBV4-3
J: TRBJ1-5
CDR3: CASSQDIGYQPQHF
DNA: TGCGCCAGCAGCCAAGATATTGGGTATCAGCCCCAGCATTTT

D: TRBD2
size: .
V: TRBV7-8
J: TRBJ2-7
CDR3: CASSLVGPSGSYEQYF
DNA: TGTGCCAGCAGCTTAGTGGGGCCTAGCGGGAGCTACGAGCAGTACTTC

D: TRBD1
size: .
V: TRBV5-4
J: TRBJ2-5
CDR3: CASGGQGPGGRETQYF
DNA: TGTGCCAGCGGGGGACAGGGGCCAGGGGGTCGCGAGACCCAGTACTTC

D: .
size: once
V: TRBV14
J: TRBJ2-7
CDR3: CASSQDWTRSYEQYF
DNA: TGTGCCAGCAGCCAAGACTGGACTCGGTCCTACGAGCAGTACTTC

D: TRBD1
size: once
V: TRBV28
J: TRBJ1-1
CDR3: CASSTTGKSTEAFF
DNA: TGTGCCAGCAGCACGACAGGGAAGTCCACTGAAGCTTTCTTT

D: .
size: .
V: TRBV28
J: TRBJ2-5
CDR3: CASRPIGGGETQYF
DNA: TGTGCCAGCAGGCCAATAGGGGGAGGAGAGACCCAGTACTTC

D: TRBD1
size: .
V: TRBV6-5
J: TRBJ1-5
CDR3: CASSGTGGADQPQHF
DNA: TGTGCCAGCAGTGGGACAGGGGGCGCGGATCAGCCCCAGCATTTT

D: .
size: .
V: TRBV9
J: TRBJ2-7
CDR3: CASSVTSTSYEQYF
DNA: TGTGCCAGCAGCGTAACTAGCACCTCCTACGAGCAGTACTTC

D: .
size: .
V: TRBV6-1
J: TRBJ1-5
CDR3: CASSGVGSNQPQHF
DNA: TGTGCCAGCTCGGGGGTTGGGAGCAATCAGCCCCAGCATTTT

D: TRBD1
size: .
V: TRBV6-1
J: TRBJ2-3
CDR3: CASSVRTGGAADTQYF
DNA: TGTGCCAGCAGTGTACGGACAGGGGGCGCGGCAGATACGCAGTATTTT

D: .
size: .
V: TRBV10-3
J: TRBJ1-1
CDR3: CAISTPGRLTEAFF
DNA: TGTGCCATCAGTACCCCGGGACGTTTGACGGAAGCTTTCTTT

D: TRBD1
size: .
V: TRBV7-9
J: TRBJ2-7
CDR3: CASSLETGQFSYEQYF
DNA: TGTGCCAGCAGCTTAGAAACGGGACAGTTCTCCTACGAGCAGTACTTC

D: .
size: .
V: TRBV11-2
J: TRBJ2-7
CDR3: CASSSLIHRDYEQYF
DNA: TGTGCCAGCAGCTCCCTCATCCATCGAGACTACGAGCAGTACTTC

D: .
size: .
V: TRBV7-2
J: TRBJ1-2
CDR3: CASSYDRTYGYTF
DNA: TGTGCCAGCAGCTATGACAGGACCTATGGCTACACCTTC

D: .
size: .
V: TRBV18
J: TRBJ2-2
CDR3: CASSPMPWSNTGELFF
DNA: TGTGCCAGCTCACCAATGCCCTGGTCAAACACCGGGGAGCTGTTTTTT

D: TRBD1
size: .
V: TRBV28
J: TRBJ1-4
CDR3: CASSSGGEKLFF
DNA: TGTGCCAGCAGTTCAGGGGGGGAAAAACTGTTTTTT

D: .
size: .
V: TRBV7-8
J: TRBJ1-1
CDR3: CASSPGGGTEAFF
DNA: TGTGCCAGCAGCCCCGGGGGGGGCACTGAAGCTTTCTTT

D: TRBD1
size: .
V: TRBV5-4
J: TRBJ2-2
CDR3: CASSPQGAHTGELFF
DNA: TGTGCCAGCAGCCCTCAGGGGGCGCACACCGGGGAGCTGTTTTTT

D: .
size: .
V: TRBV7-7
J: TRBJ2-5
CDR3: CASRTVEETQYF
DNA: TGTGCCAGCAGGACAGTGGAAGAGACCCAGTACTTC

D: TRBD1
size: once
V: TRBV6-5
J: TRBJ2-1
CDR3: CASSYSGSSDREQFF
DNA: TGTGCCAGCAGTTACTCAGGGTCCTCGGACAGGGAGCAGTTCTTC

D: TRBD1
size: .
V: TRBV12-5
J: TRBJ2-2
CDR3: CASAADRVNTGELFF
DNA: TGTGCTAGTGCCGCCGACAGGGTTAACACCGGGGAGCTGTTTTTT

D: .
size: .
V: TRBV6-1
J: TRBJ1-5
CDR3: CASSEAGGGQPQHF
DNA: TGTGCCAGCAGTGAGGCTGGGGGCGGGCAGCCCCAGCATTTT

D: .
size: .
V: TRBV5-1
J: TRBJ2-5
CDR3: CASSPGRLQETQYF
DNA: TGCGCCAGCAGCCCGGGACGTCTCCAAGAGACCCAGTACTTC

D: .
size: .
V: TRBV6-1
J: TRBJ2-7
CDR3: CASSPQGYEQYF
DNA: TGTGCCAGCAGCCCTCAAGGGTACGAGCAGTACTTC

D: .
size: .
V: TRBV7-2
J: TRBJ2-2
CDR3: CASSLGASGTGELFF
DNA: TGTGCCAGCAGCTTAGGAGCGAGCGGGACCGGGGAGCTGTTTTTT

D: .
size: .
V: TRBV7-9
J: TRBJ1-4
CDR3: CASNHPGRGEEKLFF
DNA: TGTGCCAGCAACCATCCGGGACGAGGGGAGGAAAAACTGTTTTTT

D: .
size: .
V: TRBV5-1
J: TRBJ2-3
CDR3: CASSLGRGDTQYF
DNA: TGCGCCAGCAGCTTGGGTCGGGGGGATACGCAGTATTTT

D: .
size: .
V: TRBV4-1
J: TRBJ1-5
CDR3: CASSPPQGQPQHF
DNA: TGCGCCAGCAGCCCACCGCAGGGTCAGCCCCAGCATTTT